The 17 T cell receptor beta chains below were found in one sample sequenced in a study of response to subunit inactivated influenza vaccine. TCRdb itself ran the RT-PCR reads through MiXCR, one entry per CDR3 protein. The table lists 650,000 to 800,000 distinct CDR3 sequences, roughly 14% of them singletons. Source: PBMCs from blood, taken 14 days before vaccination. All receptors derive from a man in his forties or fifties who received an inactivated influenza vaccine.

This clonotype has a handful of counts. V gene TRBV11-2 combines with J gene TRBJ2-4, with 14 positions matching TRBD2. Germline V gene data show CDR1 as SGHAT and CDR2 as FQNNGV. With V trimmed by 5 bases and J by 0 bases, 12 bases remained unmatched. The CDR3 has 20 residues. CDR3 DNA sequence: TGTGCCAGCAGCCCTAGAAATGGACTAGCGGGAGGACTAGCCAAAAACATTCAGTACTTC. Residues: CASSPRNGLAGGLAKNIQYF.

The rearrangement links TRBV5-1 to TRBJ1-1; no reliable D call. This CDR3 is 14 amino acids long. Looked up from germline, CDR1 is SGHRS and CDR2 is YFSETQ. Trimming took 3 bases from V and 1 from J, leaving 10 bases between them. CDR3 residues: CASSWLRSNTEAFF. The DNA for the CDR3 is TGCGCCAGCAGCTGGCTTAGGTCGAACACTGAAGCTTTCTTT.

This clonotype was counted at least ten times. This chain joins TRBV10-3 and TRBJ2-3, with 8 bases lining up with TRBD2. Trimming at V came to 3 bases and at J to 2 bases, leaving 4 bases not matched to a gene. The CDR3 runs to 15 residues. Germline V lookup: CDR1 ENHRY, CDR2 SYGVKD. The CDR3: CAISEQAGDTDTQYF. The CDR3 nucleotides read TGTGCCATCAGTGAACAAGCGGGGGACACAGATACGCAGTATTTT.

There are a few counts of this clonotype. One end of the junction varies from germline; a read error may be responsible. The gene calls are TRBV20-1 and TRBJ2-1; 9 nucleotides agree with TRBD2. The length of the CDR3 is 14 residues. Germline V gene data show CDR1 as DFQATT and CDR2 as SNEGSKA (reference sequence). CDR3 sequence: CSARETSGSNEQFF. In DNA form, the CDR3 reads TGCAGTGCCAGAGAGACTAGCGGAAGCAATGAGCAGTTCTTC.

V usage is TRBV12-3 or TRBV12-4 and J usage is TRBJ1-3, with 8 bases fitting TRBD1. This CDR3 comprises 17 residues. The V gene end was trimmed by 0 bases and the J gene end by 0 bases; junction bases not matched to a gene: 4. The CDR3 DNA sequence: TGTGCCAGCAGTTTAGCGCGACAGGGGAGCTCTGGAAACACCATATATTTT. It translates to CASSLARQGSSGNTIYF.

This clonotype appeared a few times. The J gene is TRBJ2-3, the V gene TRBV20-1; D gene uncertain. Trimming removed 4 bases at V and 2 bases at J, with 10 bases between. CDR1 is DFQATT, CDR2 SNEGSKA, per germline (reference sequence). The CDR3 has 13 residues. CDR3 sequence reads: CSAMRIPTDTQYF. The CDR3, as DNA: TGCAGTGCTATGAGGATCCCCACAGATACGCAGTATTTT.

This clonotype was detected only a few times. This sequence joins TRBV6-1 and TRBJ2-2; TRBD1 matches at 8 bases. CDR1 and CDR2 from the germline V gene are MNHNS and SASEGT. Unmatched junction bases numbered 2, after V lost 4 bases and J lost 7 bases. The CDR3 covers 13 residues. In DNA, the CDR3 is TGTGCCAGCAGTGGACAGGGGTTCGGGGAGCTGTTTTTT. Its translation: CASSGQGFGELFF.

CDR3 in amino acids: CASSFGTGGYADTQYF. Written as DNA, the CDR3 is TGCGCCAGCAGCTTTGGGACAGGGGGATACGCAGATACGCAGTATTTT. The chain uses TRBV5-1 and TRBJ2-3; 11 positions agree with TRBD1. The V segment lost 2 bases and the J segment 4 bases; nucleotides outside the gene matches: 6. CDR1 is SGHRS, CDR2 YFSETQ, per germline. The CDR3 extends over 16 amino acids.

The chain carries TRBV5-5 and TRBJ1-6, with D hard to call. Germline V lookup: CDR1 SGHKS, CDR2 YYEKEE (reference sequence). The CDR3 loop spans 16 amino acids. The V end lost 1 base, the J end lost 8 bases, and 16 bases lay between the germline ends. The CDR3 coding sequence is TGTGCCAGCAGCTTGAGGTTGACCCAGACGGATTCACCCCTCCACTTT. Its protein is CASSLRLTQTDSPLHF.

In its sample, this clonotype was seen many times. The rearrangement uses TRBV5-1 and TRBJ2-3, with 13 bases lining up with TRBD2. Germline loops: CDR1 SGHRS, CDR2 YFSETQ. This CDR3 is built from 17 residues. The trim removed 2 bases at V and 5 bases at J, leaving 8 bases unmatched. The CDR3 protein is CASSFQTSGGAVDTQYF. The CDR3 region has the DNA TGCGCCAGCAGCTTTCAAACTAGCGGGGGGGCCGTAGATACGCAGTATTTT.

The chain is built from TRBV3-1 and TRBJ2-2; D call uncertain. CDR3 size: 17 residues. V was pared by 10 bases and J by 0 bases, with 21 bases between. Germline assignment: CDR1 LGHDT and CDR2 YNNKEL (reference sequence). The CDR3 DNA follows: TGTGCCACCTCCCAAATCCCCCTTAGATCGAACACCGGGGAGCTGTTTTTT. This gives the protein CATSQIPLRSNTGELFF.

The rearrangement joins TRBV5-1 to TRBJ1-2; D possibly corresponds to TRBD1 (6 bases). Germline V gives CDR1 SGHRS, CDR2 YFSETQ. Trimming cost V 3 bases and J 3 bases, with 9 bases left between them. The CDR3 spans 13 residues. The CDR3 bases are TGCGCCAGCAGCTCTGCAGGGGACTATGGCTACACCTTC. This codes for CASSSAGDYGYTF.

The V and J genes are TRBV19 and TRBJ2-1; TRBD2 matches 7 bases. CDR1 and CDR2 from the germline V gene are LNHDA and SQIVND (reference sequence). The CDR3 runs to 18 residues. J was trimmed by 0 bases and V by 7 bases; bases with no gene match: 15. The CDR3 nucleotides read TGTGCCAGTAAAGGGGCGGCGGGGGAGGGAGGCTCCTACAATGAGCAGTTCTTC. This gives the protein CASKGAAGEGGSYNEQFF.

CDR3 sequence: CASSSGGYTGELFF. As DNA, the CDR3 is TGTGCCAGCAGTTCAGGGGGATACACCGGGGAGCTGTTTTTT. V usage is TRBV6-2 or TRBV6-3 and J usage is TRBJ2-2, with 7 bases matching TRBD1. This CDR3 is 14 amino acids long. The V segment lost 4 bases and the J segment 3 bases; nucleotides outside the gene matches: 2. The V gene's germline CDR1 is MNHEY and CDR2 SVGEGT.

This clonotype was observed once. This chain links TRBV5-6 with TRBJ2-7, with TRBD2 identical over 10 bases. The ends lost 4 bases at V and 0 bases at J; junction bases unmatched: 4. This CDR3 spans 15 amino acids. Germline V gene lookup returns CDR1 SGHDT and CDR2 YYEEEE. The CDR3 sequence is CASSGGTSASYEQYF. The CDR3 DNA sequence: TGTGCCAGCAGCGGAGGGACTAGCGCCTCCTACGAGCAGTACTTC. Based on the CDR3 plus reference TRBV5-6 and TRBJ2-7, the full variable domain is DAGVTQSPTHLIKTRGQQVTLRCSPKSGHDTVSWYQQALGQGPQFIFQYYEEEERQRGNFPDRFSGHQFPNYSSELNVNALLLGDSALYLCASSGGTSASYEQYFGPGTRLTVT.

The genes are TRBV20-1 and TRBJ2-7; 10 bases are shared with TRBD1. In germline, CDR1 is DFQATT, CDR2 SNEGSKA (reference sequence). V lost 0 bases and J lost 1; bases outside the gene matches: 6. This CDR3 spans 16 amino acids. For the CDR3, the DNA is TGCAGTGCTAGAGATATATTGGGACAGGGGTCCTACGAGCAGTACTTC. Translated: CSARDILGQGSYEQYF.

The genes are TRBV2 and TRBJ2-7; 8 positions match TRBD2. Germline V gives CDR1 SNHLY, CDR2 FYNNEI. Trimming removed 6 bases from V and 3 bases from J; junction bases left unmatched: 10. This CDR3 is built from 15 residues. The CDR3, as DNA: TGTGCCAGCAGCTTCGGAGCGGGGGCACACTACGAGCAGTACTTC. Amino acid sequence: CASSFGAGAHYEQYF.